The sequence of this T cell receptor (beta chain) was determined in a study of blood T cell repertoires in COVID-19. Study summary: From the United States, Italy and Spain came samples of acute and convalescent COVID-19. T cells, B-cell-depleted T cells, or PBMCs supplied cDNA or gDNA.

In the original workflow: Amplified reference gene primers provided the basis for estimating nucleated cell counts. The repertoire was sequenced with immunoSEQ multiplex PCR; TCRdb's copy has only in-frame clones and lacks some. That table is the source of V, J and clone size, and D and trimming were worked out from the DNA. The data contain roughly 120,000 clones, 70% to 85% of them singletons. The table lists this clone with a count of one. The CDR3 covers 15 residues. Germline CDR1 and CDR2: KGHDR and SFDVKD. The V gene end was trimmed by 2 bases and the J gene end by 7 bases; junction bases not matched to a gene: 8.

Sequencing was done on a sample of peripheral blood. The sequence was collected from a human donor with acute or convalescent COVID-19. The donor label of this sample is uncertain. This chain links TRBV24-1 with TRBJ2-3, with TRBD2 identical over 7 bases. Written as DNA, the CDR3 is TGTGCCACCAGTGATTCGAGGCGGGGGATATATACGCAGTATTTT. This sequence encodes CATSDSRRGIYTQYF.